This TCR beta chain was obtained from a study of beta chain features in type 1 diabetes. About this clone: Antigen specificity is unknown.

Study results and limitations: In patients and controls equally, PCR might favor templates that are shorter. Type 1 diabetes patients had TCRB CDR3s that were shorter (moderately but significantly so) in all four CD4+ subsets.

Per the germline V gene, CDR1 is SEHNR and CDR2 is FQNEAQ (reference sequence). V lost 1 base and J 5 bases, leaving 11 bases between the germline ends. CDR3 length equals 14 residues. Every isolated RNA sample was fully reverse transcribed, so sequencing captured expressed TCRB transcripts. Profiling relied on immunoSEQ multiplex PCR, and the TCRdb table lists in-frame clones only, not all of them. The table shows approximately 400,000 clones, with more than 12% occurring only once. The authors took one heparinised blood draw, averaging about 120 mL, from each donor. CD4+ cells of the naive, central memory, regulatory and stem cell-like memory types were sorted via CD45RO/CCR7/CD25/CD127/CD95/CD27.

The sequenced sample was naive CD4+ T cells from blood. V is TRBV7-9 and J is TRBJ2-5; possibly TRBD2 for D (5 bases). The source is a woman aged 18-30 years in good health. CDR3 protein: CASSLGAGVETQYF. In DNA, the CDR3 is TGTGCCAGCAGCTTAGGCGCCGGGGTGGAGACCCAGTACTTC.